The 16 T cell receptor beta chains in this list originate from one sample, sequenced in a study of Ad26.COV2.S vaccination and SARS-CoV-2 variants. Regarding treatment: around 19 received Ad26.COV2.S at low or high dose, single or two shots; several received placebo; per-sample allocation not given. Collection of the samples took place on day 63 after the first injection of vaccine or placebo. The table came from immunoSEQ multiplex PCR; TCRdb's copy has only in-frame clones and leaves some out. The sample contains fewer than 600,000 clones, roughly 87% of which appear only once. Material: peripheral blood, obtained in a trial of Ad26.COV2.S vaccine versus placebo. These receptors were collected from a person aged 18 to 65 who received the Ad26.COV2.S COVID-19 vaccine or a placebo.

The V call is TRBV7-9, the J call TRBJ2-7, with a tentative D call TRBD2 (5 bases). The length of the CDR3 is 15 residues. V lost 1 base, J lost 6 bases, and 16 bases lay in between. Germline CDR1 and CDR2: SEHNR and FQNEAQ (reference sequence). CDR3 coding DNA: TGTGCCAGCAGCTTAGTTTGGTCGGCGGGTAGCGAGCAGTACTTC. It yields the protein CASSLVWSAGSEQYF.

There are a few counts of this clone. This chain uses TRBV7-2 with TRBJ1-6; 10 nucleotides agree with TRBD1. After removal of 4 bases from V and 9 bases from J, the junction contained 9 bases not matched to a gene. This CDR3 region has 16 residues. Looked up from germline, CDR1 is SGHTA and CDR2 is FQGNSA. Written as DNA, the CDR3 is TGTGCCAGCAGCTCCCGTGCGGGACAGGGGACTTCACCCCTCCACTTT. It translates to CASSSRAGQGTSPLHF.

The rearrangement uses TRBV5-5 and TRBJ2-7; a possible D gene is TRBD1 (6 bases). CDR3 length: 15 residues. The germline V and J ends were trimmed by 4 bases and 5 bases, with 19 bases remaining between them. Germline loops: CDR1 SGHKS, CDR2 YYEKEE (reference sequence). The CDR3 is CASSPTRQEIHEQYF. CDR3 nucleotide sequence: TGTGCCAGCAGCCCTACCCGACAGGAGATCCACGAGCAGTACTTC. Full variable domain (missing parts from reference TRBV5-5 and TRBJ2-7): DAGVTQSPTHLIKTRGQQVTLRCSPISGHKSVSWYQQVLGQGPQFIFQYYEKEERGRGNFPDRFSARQFPNYSSELNVNALLLGDSALYLCASSPTRQEIHEQYFGPGTRLTVT.

This chain uses TRBV30 with TRBJ1-2; D gene uncertain. The germline V gene has CDR1 GTSNPN and CDR2 SVGIG (reference sequence). Trimming removed 2 bases at V and 4 bases at J, with 14 bases between. There are 14 residues in the CDR3. The CDR3 DNA reads TGTGCCTGGAGTACCGGGCTTGAAGCCTATGGCTACACCTTC. Protein product: CAWSTGLEAYGYTF.

On this clone: One end of the junction fails to match germline, which may point to a read error. J is TRBJ2-3 and V is TRBV9, with D possibly being TRBD1 or TRBD2 (5 bases each). The CDR3 has 14 amino acids. CDR1 and CDR2 from the germline V gene are SGDLS and YYNGEE. The CDR3 region has the DNA TGTGCCAGTAGCGTAGACAGCCACACAGATACGCAGTATTTT. Translated: CASSVDSHTDTQYF.

This chain connects TRBV7-9 to TRBJ1-1; 7 bases agree with TRBD1. From germline, CDR1 is SEHNR and CDR2 FQNEAQ (reference sequence). There are 14 residues in the CDR3. Losses at the gene ends were 3 bases for V and 6 bases for J; bases not matched to a gene: 7. The CDR3 reads CASSFGQARPEAFF. In nucleotides, the CDR3 is TGTGCCAGCAGCTTTGGACAGGCGCGCCCTGAAGCTTTCTTT.

This clone came up once. The chain joins TRBV25-1 to TRBJ2-1; no definite D call. Germline V gene lookup returns CDR1 MGHDK and CDR2 SYGVNS. The V end lost 8 bases, the J end lost 5 bases, and 16 bases lay between the germline ends. This CDR3 has 14 residues. The CDR3 coding sequence is TGTGCCAGCCAAGTTGCTGGACGGAACAATGAGCAGTTCTTC. This encodes CASQVAGRNNEQFF.

J is TRBJ2-5 and V is TRBV5-1, with TRBD1 as a possible D gene (6 bases). Between the trimmed V and J ends, which lost 4 bases and 3 bases, there was a span of 10 bases. Germline loops: CDR1 SGHRS, CDR2 YFSETQ. This CDR3 is built from 13 residues. The CDR3, as DNA: TGCGCCAGCAGCACACAGGGAGAAGAGACCCAGTACTTC. Its translation: CASSTQGEETQYF.

The chain uses TRBV5-4 and TRBJ2-7, with 7 bases matching TRBD1. This CDR3 region has 11 residues. Germline V gives CDR1 SGHNT, CDR2 YYREEE (reference sequence). The J segment lost 6 bases and the V segment lost 4 bases, leaving 1 base of the junction unmatched. In nucleotides, the CDR3 is TGTGCCAGCAGCGACAGGGCCGAGCAGTACTTC. Amino acids: CASSDRAEQYF.

The genes are TRBV6-5 and TRBJ1-1, with 9 bases identical to TRBD1. The trim removed 5 bases at V and 1 base at J, leaving 5 bases unmatched. The CDR3 extends over 15 amino acids. Germline V gene lookup returns CDR1 MNHEY and CDR2 SVGAGI. This CDR3 is CASSNPGQGNTEAFF. DNA for the CDR3: TGTGCCAGCAGTAATCCGGGACAGGGGAACACTGAAGCTTTCTTT.

The V call is TRBV6-6, the J call TRBJ1-2; D possibly corresponds to TRBD1 (6 bases). CDR3 length equals 13 residues. Germline CDR1 reads MNHNY; CDR2 reads SVGAGI (reference sequence). V lost 6 bases, J lost 8 bases, and 16 bases lay in between. The DNA for the CDR3 is TGTGCCAGCAGCGGTCAGGGGAGCGACGGCTACACCTTC. Residues: CASSGQGSDGYTF.

The chain couples TRBV25-1 to TRBJ1-1; no firm D call. Per the germline V gene, CDR1 is MGHDK and CDR2 is SYGVNS. Trimming stripped 5 bases from V and 6 bases from J, with 10 bases between. This CDR3 spans 12 amino acids. The CDR3 spells CASSKGGAEAFF. Here the CDR3 DNA reads TGTGCCAGCAGTAAGGGCGGCGCTGAAGCTTTCTTT.

The rearrangement links TRBV28 to TRBJ2-3; TRBD1 is a possible D gene (6 bases). Trimming stripped 6 bases from V and 2 bases from J, with 18 bases between. The CDR3 is made up of 16 amino acids. Germline CDR1 reads MDHEN; CDR2 reads SYDVKM. Written as DNA, the CDR3 is TGTGCCAGCAGCCCCCTCTGGACAGCTTCCACAGATACGCAGTATTTT. Translated: CASSPLWTASTDTQYF.

CDR3 in amino acids: CASSLNGGRGTDEQFF. CDR3 coding DNA: TGTGCCAGCAGCTTAAATGGGGGTCGGGGTACGGATGAGCAGTTCTTC. The chain carries TRBV7-9 and TRBJ2-1; TRBD1 or TRBD2 may be the D gene (5 bases each). Deletions cut 2 bases from V and 8 bases from J, with 19 bases between. CDR1 is SEHNR and CDR2 is FQNEAQ in the germline V gene (reference sequence). The CDR3 runs to 16 residues.

This clone has just one count. The chain is built from TRBV2 and TRBJ2-7; 16 nucleotides line up with TRBD2. There are 16 residues in the CDR3. The germline V gene has CDR1 SNHLY and CDR2 FYNNEI. Trimming at V came to 6 bases and at J to 4 bases, leaving 6 bases not matched to a gene. CDR3 in amino acids: CASSGTSGRGLYEQYF. The CDR3 DNA sequence: TGTGCCAGCAGCGGGACTAGCGGGAGGGGGTTGTACGAGCAGTACTTC.

This chain joins TRBV7-3 and TRBJ2-7; D assignment may be TRBD1 or TRBD2 (6 bases each). This CDR3 is 13 amino acids long. Trimming removed 5 bases from V and 10 bases from J, with 18 bases in between. Germline loops: CDR1 SGHTA, CDR2 FQGTGA. Written as DNA, the CDR3 is TGTGCCAGCAGCCTCCAGGAGGGGGGATTACAGTACTTC. This gives the protein CASSLQEGGLQYF.